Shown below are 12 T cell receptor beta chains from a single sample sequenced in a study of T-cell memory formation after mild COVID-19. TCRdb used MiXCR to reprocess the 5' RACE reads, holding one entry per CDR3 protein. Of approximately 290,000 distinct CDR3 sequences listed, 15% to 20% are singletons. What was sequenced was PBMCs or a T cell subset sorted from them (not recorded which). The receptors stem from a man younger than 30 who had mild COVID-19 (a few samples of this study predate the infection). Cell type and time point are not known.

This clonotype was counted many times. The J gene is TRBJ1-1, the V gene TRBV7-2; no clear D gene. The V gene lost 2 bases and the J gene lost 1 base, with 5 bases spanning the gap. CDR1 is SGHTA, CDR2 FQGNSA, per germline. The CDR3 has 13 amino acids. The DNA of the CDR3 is TGTGCCAGCAGCTTAATGGGGAACACTGAAGCTTTCTTT. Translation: CASSLMGNTEAFF.

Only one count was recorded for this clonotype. The CDR3 spells CASSPDLNTETQYF. The CDR3, as DNA: TGTGCCAGCAGCCCCGACCTTAACACGGAGACCCAGTACTTC. The genes are TRBV7-3 and TRBJ2-5; no reliable D call. This CDR3 is 14 amino acids long. Germline-derived CDR1 and CDR2 are SGHTA and FQGTGA. The V gene lost 5 bases and the J gene lost 5 bases, with 15 bases spanning the gap.

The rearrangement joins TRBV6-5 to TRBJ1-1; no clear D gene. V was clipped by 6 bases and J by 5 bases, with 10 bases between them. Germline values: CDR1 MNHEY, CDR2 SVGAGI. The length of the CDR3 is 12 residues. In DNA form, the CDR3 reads TGTGCCAGCAGCTCCGTCGCGACTGAAGCTTTCTTT. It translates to CASSSVATEAFF.

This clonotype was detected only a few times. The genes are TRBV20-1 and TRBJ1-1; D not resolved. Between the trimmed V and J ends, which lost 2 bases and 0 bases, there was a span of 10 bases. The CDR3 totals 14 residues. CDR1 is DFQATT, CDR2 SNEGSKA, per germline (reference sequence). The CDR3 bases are TGCAGTGCTAGAAGCGGCGGGGTGAACACTGAAGCTTTCTTT. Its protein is CSARSGGVNTEAFF.

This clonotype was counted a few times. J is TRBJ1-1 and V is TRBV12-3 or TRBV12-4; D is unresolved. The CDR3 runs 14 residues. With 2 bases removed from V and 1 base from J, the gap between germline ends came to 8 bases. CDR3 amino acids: CASSLSRRNTEAFF. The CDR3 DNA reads TGTGCCAGCAGTTTAAGCCGGAGGAACACTGAAGCTTTCTTT.

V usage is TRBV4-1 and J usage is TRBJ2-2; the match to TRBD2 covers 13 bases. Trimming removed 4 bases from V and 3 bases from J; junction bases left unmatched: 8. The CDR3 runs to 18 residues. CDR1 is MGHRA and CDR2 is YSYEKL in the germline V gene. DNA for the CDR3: TGCGCCAGCAGCCGGGGACTAGCGGGGCCCTTAGACACCGGGGAGCTGTTTTTT. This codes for CASSRGLAGPLDTGELFF.

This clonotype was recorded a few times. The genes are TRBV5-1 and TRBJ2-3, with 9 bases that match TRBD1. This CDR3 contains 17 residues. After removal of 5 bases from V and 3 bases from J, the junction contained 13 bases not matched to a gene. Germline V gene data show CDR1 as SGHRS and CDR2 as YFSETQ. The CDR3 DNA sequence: TGCGCCAGCAGTTTGATGGCCTCCGGACAGGGGACAGATACGCAGTATTTT. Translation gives CASSLMASGQGTDTQYF.

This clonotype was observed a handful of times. In nucleotides, the CDR3 is TGTGCCAGCAGCTATACGGGCAGCTCCTACAATGAGCAGTTCTTC. Protein: CASSYTGSSYNEQFF. This chain uses TRBV7-3 with TRBJ2-1; D is ambiguous. Germline V gene lookup returns CDR1 SGHTA and CDR2 FQGTGA. Trimming left V 4 bases short and J 0 bases short, with 10 bases between. The CDR3 is 15 amino acids.

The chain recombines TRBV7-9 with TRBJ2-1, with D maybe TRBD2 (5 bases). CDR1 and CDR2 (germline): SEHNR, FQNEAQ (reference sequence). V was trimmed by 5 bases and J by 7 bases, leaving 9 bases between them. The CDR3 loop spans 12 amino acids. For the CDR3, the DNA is TGTGCCAGCAGCCCGCGGGTTAATGAGCAGTTCTTC. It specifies CASSPRVNEQFF. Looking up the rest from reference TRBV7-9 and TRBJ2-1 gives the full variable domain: DTGVSQNPRHKITKRGQNVTFRCDPISEHNRLYWYRQTLGQGPEFLTYFQNEAQLEKSRLLSDRFSAERPKGSFSTLEIQRTEQGDSAMYLCASSPRVNEQFFGPGTRLTVL.

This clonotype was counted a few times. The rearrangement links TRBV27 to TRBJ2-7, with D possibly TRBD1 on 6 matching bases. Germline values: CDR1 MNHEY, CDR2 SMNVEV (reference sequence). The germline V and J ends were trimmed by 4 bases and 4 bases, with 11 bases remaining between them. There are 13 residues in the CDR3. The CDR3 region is CASSSGEGYEQYF. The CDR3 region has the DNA TGTGCCAGCAGTTCAGGGGAAGGATACGAGCAGTACTTC.

The CDR3 bases are TGTGCCAGCAGCTTAAAGTGGGCGGATAATGAAAAACTGTTTTTT. Amino acid sequence: CASSLKWADNEKLFF. The chain has TRBV7-3 and TRBJ1-4; D not certain. Germline loops: CDR1 SGHTA, CDR2 FQGTGA. CDR3 size: 15 residues. V was shortened by 1 base and J by 4 bases, with 10 bases between the two germline ends. Full variable domain (remainder filled in from reference TRBV7-3 and TRBJ1-4): GAGVSQTPSNKVTEKGKYVELRCDPISGHTALYWYRQSLGQGPEFLIYFQGTGAADDSGLPNDRFFAVRPEGSVSTLKIQRTERGDSAVYLCASSLKWADNEKLFFGSGTQLSVL.

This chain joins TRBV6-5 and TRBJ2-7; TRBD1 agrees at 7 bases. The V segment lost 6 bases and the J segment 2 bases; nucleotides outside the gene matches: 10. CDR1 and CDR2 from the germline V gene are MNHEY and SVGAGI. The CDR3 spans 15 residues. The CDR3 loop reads CASRPIQGTAYEQYF. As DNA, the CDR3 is TGTGCCAGCAGACCAATTCAGGGGACAGCCTACGAGCAGTACTTC.